This TCR beta chain stems from a study of blood T cell repertoires in COVID-19. For the study at large: COVID-19 samples collected from the United States, Italy and Spain covered acute and convalescent phases. Sources were T cells, B-cell-depleted T cells, or PBMCs; the material itself was cDNA or gDNA.

In the source study's methods: For nucleated cells, counts were estimated from reference gene primer amplification. TCRdb keeps only in-frame clones here, not all; method: immunoSEQ multiplex PCR. The V and J calls and clone size come from that table; D and trimming were worked out from the DNA. The profile covers more than 60,000 clones, with approximately 90% appearing a single time and approximately 5% taken by the ten largest. The CDR3 consists of 15 residues. The J segment lost 7 bases and the V segment lost 2 bases, leaving 6 bases of the junction unmatched. CDR1 is SGDLS and CDR2 is YYNGEE in the germline V gene.

The sequencing sample was made of peripheral blood. The V gene is TRBV9, the J gene TRBJ2-1, with 10 bases identical to TRBD2. The TCR comes from a human donor in a cohort sampled during active COVID-19. DNA for the CDR3: TGTGCCAGCAGCGTCAGCGGGGGGGCCCTTAATGAGCAGTTCTTC. It encodes CASSVSGGALNEQFF.